What follows is one TCR beta chain and its context. The target antigen is unknown. The PCR used 60 Vbeta and 13 Jbeta primers. Measured with immunoSEQ multiplex PCR; TCRdb has only the in-frame clones, and not every one. The table lists 93,000 or so clones, almost 80% of them singletons. The sample originates from a study of cytomegalovirus exposure and HLA in healthy donors. Whole-study findings and limits: A missense variant in DCLRE1C was later tied to TCR beta V- and J-gene trimming.

Unmatched junction bases numbered 8, after V lost 5 bases and J lost 5 bases. Germline values: CDR1 SGHRS, CDR2 YFSETQ. The CDR3 length is 14 residues. The TCR sequence derives from a man in his forties or fifties in good health and CMV-seropositive. The chain links TRBV5-1 to TRBJ2-5; 8 positions match TRBD1. The sequencing input was PBMCs. The DNA for the CDR3 is TGCGCCAGCAGTAGGACAGGGATGTTGGAGACCCAGTACTTC. Protein: CASSRTGMLETQYF. The complete variable domain, with remaining parts taken from reference TRBV5-1 and TRBJ2-5, reads KAGVTQTPRYLIKTRGQQVTLSCSPISGHRSVSWYQQTPGQGLQFLFEYFSETQRNKGNFPGRFSGRQFSNSRSEMNVSTLELGDSALYLCASSRTGMLETQYFGPGTRLLVL.